This TCR beta chain was identified in a study of shared clonotypes between healthy human individuals. Sequencing used immunoSEQ multiplex PCR; TCRdb keeps in-frame clones, though not all of them. The sample lists about 1.1 million clones, around 78% seen once, with under 0.65% in the top ten. V was clipped by 2 bases and J by 4 bases, with 14 bases between them. Germline V gene sequence: CDR1 MGHDK, CDR2 SYGVNS. The CDR3 has 16 amino acids. The clonotype originates from a man between 18 and 35 years old in good health. Some clones in this sample may be carry-over from other donors' samples. The source material was memory CD4+ T cells from PBMCs. Noted subset: CD45RA-negative fraction. The chain uses TRBV25-1 and TRBJ2-2, with D perhaps matching TRBD2 (6 bases). In DNA, the CDR3 is TGTGCCAGCAGTGAAGATCGCGGGACTCTCACCGGGGAGCTGTTTTTT. It codes for CASSEDRGTLTGELFF.